Each of the 14 T cell receptor beta chains below was sequenced from the same sample in a study of T-cell memory formation after mild COVID-19. TCRdb re-called the 5' RACE reads through MiXCR, storing one row per CDR3 protein. The sample consists of under 300,000 distinct CDR3 sequences, under 8.5% of them appearing once. The sample comprised PBMCs or a T cell subset sorted from them (not recorded which). The receptors shown here come from a young man who had mild COVID-19 (a few samples of this study predate the infection). Cell type and time point are not known.

The rearrangement uses TRBV7-3 and TRBJ2-2; 7 bases are shared with TRBD1. In germline, CDR1 is SGHTA, CDR2 FQGTGA. The CDR3 loop spans 16 amino acids. Trimming removed 5 bases from V and 5 bases from J; junction bases left unmatched: 11. The CDR3: CASSRQGQTGTGELFF. The CDR3 nucleotides are TGTGCCAGCAGCCGTCAGGGACAGACGGGGACCGGGGAGCTGTTTTTT.

The chain employs TRBV7-2 and TRBJ2-7; 10 nucleotides align to TRBD2. The CDR3 sequence is 13 residues long. V shed 3 bases and J 5 bases; nucleotides not matched to a gene: 1. Germline V gene data show CDR1 as SGHTA and CDR2 as FQGNSA. In nucleotides, the CDR3 is TGTGCCAGCAGCTTGACTAGCGGGCACGAGCAGTACTTC. This encodes CASSLTSGHEQYF.

The chain links TRBV29-1 to TRBJ2-5, with D possibly TRBD2 on 5 matching bases. This CDR3 contains 13 residues. Looked up from germline, CDR1 is SQVTM and CDR2 is ANQGSEA. V shed 1 base and J shed 4 bases, with 10 bases lying between them. The CDR3, as DNA: TGCAGCGTTGAAGTAATAGCGCGAGAGACCCAGTACTTC. It encodes CSVEVIARETQYF.

The genes are TRBV2 and TRBJ2-5; the D gene could be TRBD1 or TRBD2 (5 bases each). CDR3 length equals 13 residues. V lost 7 bases and J 1 base, leaving 10 bases between the germline ends. Germline V CDR1 and CDR2: SNHLY, FYNNEI. CDR3 DNA sequence: TGTGCCAGCACGGGGCAGCCCCAAGAGACCCAGTACTTC. Encoded protein: CASTGQPQETQYF.

This clonotype has at least ten counts. The J gene is TRBJ1-1, the V gene TRBV12-3 or TRBV12-4; a possible D gene is TRBD1 (6 bases). Trimming stripped 4 bases from V and 0 bases from J, with 12 bases between. The CDR3 length is 15 residues. This CDR3 reads CASSYTGLMNTEAFF. For the CDR3, the DNA is TGTGCCAGCAGTTATACAGGGCTCATGAACACTGAAGCTTTCTTT.

This clonotype turned up a few times. V is TRBV18 and J is TRBJ1-1, with a weak D call TRBD1 (6 bases). Germline V gene sequence: CDR1 KGHSH, CDR2 LQKENI. The V gene lost 2 bases and the J gene lost 5 bases, with 12 bases spanning the gap. This CDR3 is built from 14 residues. CDR3 DNA: TGTGCCAGCTCACCAAGCCAGGGGCAAACTGAAGCTTTCTTT. It translates to CASSPSQGQTEAFF.

V gene TRBV20-1 combines with J gene TRBJ1-1, with 7 bases aligning to TRBD1. This CDR3 has 14 amino acids. The V gene end was trimmed by 4 bases and the J gene end by 0 bases; junction bases not matched to a gene: 5. Germline CDR1 reads DFQATT; CDR2 reads SNEGSKA (reference sequence). The CDR3 nucleotides read TGCAGTGCTAACAACAGGGGTCTGAACACTGAAGCTTTCTTT. Translation gives CSANNRGLNTEAFF.

This clonotype was seen a few times. The chain joins TRBV2 to TRBJ2-5, with TRBD1 as a possible D gene (6 bases). Germline V gives CDR1 SNHLY, CDR2 FYNNEI. Trimming pared 3 bases from V and 7 bases from J, leaving 18 bases between. The CDR3 contains 15 residues. The CDR3, as DNA: TGTGCCAGCAGTGAGCCCCTGCGGACAGACGGGACCCAGTACTTC. Protein: CASSEPLRTDGTQYF.

V is TRBV12-3 or TRBV12-4 and J is TRBJ2-1, with D perhaps matching TRBD2 (5 bases). The CDR3 is 14 amino acids. V lost 8 bases, J lost 2 bases, and 13 bases lay in between. For the CDR3, the DNA is TGTGCCAGCGAGCGGCGGGCGGCCTACAATGAGCAGTTCTTC. This gives the protein CASERRAAYNEQFF.

The CDR3 coding sequence is TGTGCCAGCAGCGTAGGAGGGACAGGTAAAGAGACCCAGTACTTC. This codes for CASSVGGTGKETQYF. The chain recombines TRBV9 with TRBJ2-5, with 8 nucleotides matching TRBD1. V lost 0 bases to trimming and J lost 3 bases; unmatched junction nucleotides: 4. The germline CDR1 and CDR2 sequences are SGDLS and YYNGEE. The CDR3 spans 15 residues.

This clonotype was picked up many times. CDR3 region: CASSATGLEGYTF. For the CDR3, the DNA is TGTGCCAGCAGCGCGACAGGACTGGAAGGCTACACCTTC. The gene calls are TRBV5-6 and TRBJ1-2; D might be TRBD1 (6 bases). CDR1 is SGHDT and CDR2 is YYEEEE in the germline V gene. CDR3 length: 13 amino acids. V lost 4 bases and J lost 8, with 15 bases in between.

This sequence joins TRBV6-6 and TRBJ1-2, with D possibly TRBD1 on 5 matching bases. V was clipped by 2 bases and J by 8 bases, with 15 bases between them. CDR3 length equals 14 residues. CDR1 is MNHNY and CDR2 is SVGAGI in the germline V gene (reference sequence). DNA for the CDR3: TGTGCCAGCAGTTACCCGGGGACGGCGAAAGGCTACACCTTC. Its protein is CASSYPGTAKGYTF.

This clonotype was seen more than once but under ten times. V is TRBV5-1 and J is TRBJ2-3; D is perhaps TRBD2 (6 bases). CDR1 and CDR2 (germline): SGHRS, YFSETQ. V lost 4 bases, J lost 0 bases, and 12 bases lay in between. This CDR3 is 15 amino acids long. CDR3 sequence (DNA): TGCGCCAGCAGCGGGGGGACCCAAAGCACAGATACGCAGTATTTT. Its protein product is CASSGGTQSTDTQYF. Combining the CDR3 with reference TRBV5-1 and TRBJ2-3 gives the whole variable domain KAGVTQTPRYLIKTRGQQVTLSCSPISGHRSVSWYQQTPGQGLQFLFEYFSETQRNKGNFPGRFSGRQFSNSRSEMNVSTLELGDSALYLCASSGGTQSTDTQYFGPGTRLTVL.

The chain couples TRBV7-2 to TRBJ1-1; 7 nucleotides agree with TRBD1. V was clipped by 2 bases and J by 4 bases; unmatched bases: 7. This CDR3 spans 15 amino acids. Germline V gene sequence: CDR1 SGHTA, CDR2 FQGNSA. The CDR3, as DNA: TGTGCCAGCAGCTTAATGAGGGGGCCAGGCACTGAAGCTTTCTTT. This encodes CASSLMRGPGTEAFF.